This T cell receptor (beta chain) derives from a study of tumor-infiltrating lymphocytes in primary liver carcinoma. The overall study: Resection treated the patients' primary liver carcinoma.

Study findings and constraints: Unsorted bulk processing meant the study did not compare CD4+ and CD8+ repertoires.

Unsorted whole blood supplied the blood RNA, and germline DNA was isolated too. This clonotype has a handful of counts. Its specificity is not known. The CDR3 spans 13 residues. V shed 6 bases and J shed 8 bases, with 14 bases lying between them. Production of TCR beta cDNA used about 500 ng total RNA together with a constant-region primer. Modified slightly, ARM-PCR produced TCR beta libraries over three nested multiplex PCR rounds. Both of the initial two PCR rounds ran for nine to ten cycles and employed TRBV1-TRBV30 forward primers alongside a C-beta reverse primer. One entry per CDR3 protein results from TCRdb running MiXCR on the multiplex PCR reads. The repertoire holds about 320,000 distinct CDR3 sequences, with around three fifths as singletons.

The specimen was peripheral blood. The chain uses TRBV12-3 or TRBV12-4 and TRBJ2-1; D may be TRBD2 (6 bases). This TCR was sampled from a woman in her 30s with primary liver carcinoma and hepatitis B virus infection. The CDR3 loop reads CASRPTSWYEQFF. Written as DNA, the CDR3 is TGTGCCAGCAGACCGACTAGTTGGTATGAGCAGTTCTTC.